The rows below give T cell receptor beta chains drawn from one sample of a study of shared clonotypes between healthy human individuals. The repertoire was sequenced with immunoSEQ multiplex PCR; TCRdb's copy has only in-frame clones and lacks some. The data contain roughly 380,000 clones, around 96% of them singletons. The sequencing sample was made of memory CD8+ T cells sorted from blood. These receptors originate from a man younger than 40 in good health. Both conserved end residues are part of each CDR3. A D gene is named only where the DNA matches it firmly. Size values are once, few and many counts, or a class for expanded clones, and some rows have none.

V	D	J	size	DNA	CDR3
TRBV27	TRBD2	TRBJ2-3	.	TGTGCCAGTAAGAGACTAGCGGGACCAGATACGCAGTATTTT	CASKRLAGPDTQYF
TRBV28	.	TRBJ1-2	.	TGTGCCAGCAAGACGTCAGCTAACTATGGCTACACCTTC	CASKTSANYGYTF
TRBV11-2	TRBD1	TRBJ2-1	.	TGTGCCAGCAGCTTCAACAGGGGGGTCTCCTACAATGAGCAGTTCTTC	CASSFNRGVSYNEQFF
TRBV5-6	.	TRBJ2-7	.	TGTGCCAGCAGCTTCATACCCGACAGGTATGTCGAGCAGTACTTC	CASSFIPDRYVEQYF
TRBV9	TRBD1	TRBJ2-1	.	TGTGCCAGCATTGACCCGACGGGACAGGTAAACAATGAGCAGTTCTTC	CASIDPTGQVNNEQFF
TRBV6-5	.	TRBJ1-3	.	TGTGCCAGCAGTTACCCTAGGAATCCTGCCGGAAACACCATATATTTT	CASSYPRNPAGNTIYF
TRBV6-1	TRBD1	TRBJ2-3	.	TGTGCCAGCAGTGAGGGACAGAAGACAGATACGCAGTATTTT	CASSEGQKTDTQYF
TRBV19	.	TRBJ2-1	.	TGTGCCAGTACCGAAGGGAGCTCCTACAATGAGCAGTTCTTC	CASTEGSSYNEQFF
TRBV4-1	TRBD1	TRBJ2-5	.	TGCGCCAGCAGCCAAGGGGACAGGGGCGAGACCCAGTACTTC	CASSQGDRGETQYF
TRBV4-1	TRBD2	TRBJ2-1	once	TGCGCCAGCAGCCAAGGTCAGGTTTGGAGACTAGCGGAGTCAGAAAGGCAGTTCTTC	CASSQGQVWRLAESERQFF
TRBV4-2	TRBD1	TRBJ2-6	.	TGTGCCAGCAGCCTTAAGGGGACAGGGCGTCAGTCTGGGGCCAACGTCCTGACTTTC	CASSLKGTGRQSGANVLTF
TRBV2	.	TRBJ2-7	.	TGTGCCAGCAGTTCGGACGGAGTTTACGAGCAGTACTTC	CASSSDGVYEQYF
TRBV5-8	.	TRBJ2-3	.	TGTGCCAGCAGCTTGGGAGGGAGCACAGATACGCAGTATTTT	CASSLGGSTDTQYF
TRBV6-5	TRBD1	TRBJ1-2	.	TGTGCCAGCAGTTACACCGGGACAGACATCGTCTATGGCTACACCTTC	CASSYTGTDIVYGYTF
TRBV5-1	.	TRBJ2-7	.	TGCGCCAGCAGCCCAGGGGACACCCCACGTCACGTATACGAGCAGTACTTC	CASSPGDTPRHVYEQYF
TRBV5-1	.	TRBJ2-7	.	TGCGCCAGCAGCTTTGTCAACCAAATCACTAGCCGACCCATTGCCTCCTCCTACGAGCAGTACTTC	CASSFVNQITSRPIASSYEQYF
TRBV9	.	TRBJ2-7	.	TGTGCCAGCAGCCCGCGTGTATCAAGCTCCTACGAGCAGTACTTC	CASSPRVSSSYEQYF